There are many counts of the clone carrying this T cell receptor beta chain. The antigen remains undetermined. This sample was taken from a study of T cells in Graves' hyperthyroidism and ophthalmopathy. Whole-study results and caveats: Most thyroid clonotypes expanded above 0.001 were also detected in blood.

Diagnoses used clinical symptoms, serum thyroxine and TRAb, thyroid ultrasound and orbital computed tomography. The PBMCs studied were ones that came from 10 ml fresh peripheral blood. Template material for amplifying TCR beta CDR3 regions consisted of RNA transcripts. First-round RT-PCR with HTBI primers amplified the TCR CDR3 region. Using its own MiXCR run on the multiplex PCR reads, TCRdb lists one record per CDR3 protein. The sample includes some 360,000 distinct CDR3 sequences, less than 20% of them seen just once. The CDR3 extends over 16 amino acids. The trim removed 0 bases at V and 7 bases at J, leaving 7 bases unmatched. Germline-derived CDR1 and CDR2 are LNHNV and YYDKDF (reference sequence).

V is TRBV15 and J is TRBJ2-2; 8 bases are a match to TRBD1. This TCR was recovered from a woman aged 40 to 50 with Graves' ophthalmopathy. Source material: blood. The CDR3 DNA reads as TGTGCCACCAGCAGAGACGGCAGGGGGCTGGGCGGGGAGCTGTTTTTT. Its translation is CATSRDGRGLGGELFF.